This T cell receptor (beta chain) was recorded in a study of cytomegalovirus exposure and HLA in healthy donors. Study-level findings and limits: There were 164 TCR beta chains listed as cytomegalovirus-associated. Later, an analysis showed that TCR beta chains associated with HLA were more clonally expanded than others that were equally common. TCR beta V- and J-gene trimming, according to a later analysis, was linked to a missense DCLRE1C variant.

On this clone: What it binds is unknown.

The PCR employed 60 Vbeta primers together with 13 Jbeta primers. In the original workflow: In a later analysis, 80 million or so unique TCR beta chains included roughly 11 million shared by two or more donors. Profiling relied on immunoSEQ multiplex PCR, and the TCRdb table lists in-frame clones only, not all of them. From that table come the V and J calls and clone size; the DNA was used to work out D and trimming. The data contain approximately 100,000 clones, more than 75% of them singletons. Trimming cost V 4 bases and J 7 bases; bases outside gene matches: 9. CDR1 is SGHRS, CDR2 YFSETQ, per germline. The CDR3 consists of 14 residues.

V is TRBV5-1 and J is TRBJ2-7; 9 positions agree with TRBD1. The sample taken for sequencing was PBMCs. The sequence was collected from a woman aged 45-59 years in good health and CMV-seropositive. The CDR3 reads CASSGRTGVGEQYF. The CDR3 bases are TGCGCCAGCAGCGGAAGGACAGGGGTGGGTGAGCAGTACTTC.